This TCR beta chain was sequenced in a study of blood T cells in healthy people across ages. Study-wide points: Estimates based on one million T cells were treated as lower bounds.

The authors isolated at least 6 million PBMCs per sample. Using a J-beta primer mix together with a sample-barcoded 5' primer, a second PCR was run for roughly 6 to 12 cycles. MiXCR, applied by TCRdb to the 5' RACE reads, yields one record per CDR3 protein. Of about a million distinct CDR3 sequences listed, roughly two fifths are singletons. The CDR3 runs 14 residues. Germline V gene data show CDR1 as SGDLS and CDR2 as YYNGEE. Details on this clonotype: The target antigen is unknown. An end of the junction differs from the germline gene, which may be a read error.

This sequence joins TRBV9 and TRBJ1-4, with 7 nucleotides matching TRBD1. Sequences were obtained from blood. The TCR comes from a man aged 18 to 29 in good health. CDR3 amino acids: CACSGRGRDEKLFF. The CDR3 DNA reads TGTGCCTGCAGCGGGAGGGGGCGTGATGAAAAACTGTTTTTT.